The TCR beta chain under discussion was sequenced for a study of response to subunit inactivated influenza vaccine. The table lists this clonotype with a few counts. One end of the junction fails to match germline, which may point to a read error. TCRdb analysed the RT-PCR reads with MiXCR anew, one entry per CDR3 protein. This sample has some 150,000 distinct CDR3 sequences; about an eighth occur once, and the top ten carry 25% to 30%. CDR3 length equals 15 residues. The germline V gene encodes CDR1 SSHAT and CDR2 FNYEAQ (reference sequence). These data are also associated with another study on T cells expressing NK-cell markers. From that paper: 5'RACE template switching with UMIs produced the TCR beta cDNA. HCMV seropositivity characterized most of the eight sequenced donors, and seronegativity one. CD8+ T cells in a handful of donors included dominant NKG2C+ clonotypes at 1.0-7.0%. The HCMV specificity of the expanded NKG2C+ T cell clones stayed unresolved.

The sample in question was CD8+ T cells sorted from PBMCs, obtained approximately 13 days after vaccination. J is TRBJ2-5 and V is TRBV7-7, with D possibly matching TRBD1 (6 bases). This clonotype was sampled from a man in his fifties or sixties who received an inactivated influenza vaccine. This CDR3 reads CASSPYGGVGETQYF. The CDR3, as DNA: TGTGCTAGCAGCCCCTATGGGGGCGTGGGAGAGACCCAGTACTTC.